This entry lists 14 T cell receptor beta chains sequenced from one sample in a study of T-cell reconstitution after alpha-beta-depleted transplantation in children. The authors prepared the TCRbeta library with unique molecular identifiers. TCRdb re-analysed the PCR reads in MiXCR, keeping a single row per CDR3 protein. The table includes hundreds of thousands of distinct CDR3 sequences, around 12% detected once. The specimen comprised PBMCs from the stem cell graft donor, sampled from the stem cell graft. The receptors come from a human donor who donated a stem cell graft to a child with acute lymphoblastic leukemia.

This clonotype was counted at least ten times. V and J are TRBV18 and TRBJ1-2; weak D call: TRBD1 (6 bases). Per germline, CDR1 KGHSH and CDR2 LQKENI. Trimming removed 6 bases from V and 4 bases from J, with 15 bases in between. This CDR3 contains 14 residues. CDR3 nucleotide sequence: TGTGCCAGCTCCCTTACAGGGTACCGCTATGGCTACACCTTC. It is translated as CASSLTGYRYGYTF.

The table lists this clonotype with many counts. This sequence joins TRBV28 and TRBJ2-7; 7 bases map to TRBD1. Germline loops: CDR1 MDHEN, CDR2 SYDVKM. The CDR3 totals 14 residues. After removal of 8 bases from V and 2 bases from J, the junction contained 9 bases not matched to a gene. CDR3 loop: CASSPRDSTYEQYF. For the CDR3, the DNA is TGTGCCAGCTCTCCCCGGGACAGTACCTACGAGCAGTACTTC.

This clonotype was picked up many times. The chain is built from TRBV5-1 and TRBJ1-6; D remains ambiguous. The ends were cut back, 4 bases at V and 4 bases at J, with 21 bases in the middle. This CDR3 is built from 18 residues. CDR1 and CDR2 (germline): SGHRS, YFSETQ. DNA of the CDR3: TGCGCCAGCAGCCGATTGACCTCCTCAGGCCGTTATAATTCACCCCTCCACTTT. This gives the protein CASSRLTSSGRYNSPLHF.

This clonotype was detected many times. The CDR3 DNA reads TGTGCCAGCAGCCGCTCAGGGAGCTCCTACAATGAGCAGTTCTTC. Translating gives CASSRSGSSYNEQFF. The rearrangement links TRBV11-2 to TRBJ2-1, with D perhaps TRBD1 or TRBD2 (5 bases each). V dropped 5 bases and J dropped 0 bases, with 11 bases sitting between them. The CDR3 contains 15 residues. Looked up from germline, CDR1 is SGHAT and CDR2 is FQNNGV. Complete variable domain (other parts from reference TRBV11-2 and TRBJ2-1): EAGVAQSPRYKIIEKRQSVAFWCNPISGHATLYWYQQILGQGPKLLIQFQNNGVVDDSQLPKDRFSAERLKGVDSTLKIQPAKLEDSAVYLCASSRSGSSYNEQFFGPGTRLTVL.

This clonotype came up many times. The junction departs from germline at one end; a sequencing error may be responsible. The genes are TRBV3-1 and TRBJ2-7; TRBD1 or TRBD2 may be the D gene (5 bases each). The CDR3 has 16 residues. Germline values: CDR1 LGHDT, CDR2 YNNKEL (reference sequence). In DNA, the CDR3 is TGTGCCAGCAGCCAATATGAGGGACCGGCCTCCCACGAGCAGTACTTC. This translates into CASSQYEGPASHEQYF.

In this sample, this clonotype turned up many times. The chain links TRBV6-5 to TRBJ2-4, with 7 bases identical to TRBD1. V lost 5 bases and J lost 0; bases outside the gene matches: 13. CDR1 MNHEY and CDR2 SVGAGI come from the germline V gene. The CDR3 sequence is 18 residues long. This CDR3 is CASSNRDSPILAKNIQYF. In nucleotides, the CDR3 is TGTGCCAGCAGTAACCGGGACAGCCCCATTCTAGCCAAAAACATTCAGTACTTC.

Ten or more counts support this clonotype. This chain uses TRBV27 with TRBJ1-3; no firm D call. The CDR3 extends over 13 amino acids. Germline CDR1 MNHEY, CDR2 SMNVEV (reference sequence). V was pared by 5 bases and J by 0 bases, with 5 bases between. The CDR3 DNA follows: TGTGCCAGCAGTCTTGCCTCTGGAAACACCATATATTTT. The encoded protein is CASSLASGNTIYF.

The chain recombines TRBV5-1 with TRBJ2-5; 7 bases map to TRBD1. The CDR3 is 16 residues long. After removal of 4 bases from V and 0 bases from J, the junction contained 9 bases not matched to a gene. The germline CDR1 and CDR2 sequences are SGHRS and YFSETQ. The CDR3, as DNA: TGCGCCAGCAGCCAATACGGGACAGCCAACCAAGAGACCCAGTACTTC. This gives the protein CASSQYGTANQETQYF.

CDR3 in DNA: TGTGCCAGTAGTTCCCTCCCGACAGGGAAGACTGAAGCTTTCTTT. This translates into CASSSLPTGKTEAFF. The rearrangement links TRBV19 to TRBJ1-1; 7 bases align to TRBD1. The CDR3 spans 15 residues. Per the germline V gene, CDR1 is LNHDA and CDR2 is SQIVND (reference sequence). With V trimmed by 5 bases and J by 5 bases, 11 bases remained unmatched.

This clonotype has at least ten counts. The gene calls are TRBV7-2 and TRBJ1-2; 7 bases line up with TRBD1. CDR3 length: 14 amino acids. V lost 4 bases to trimming and J lost 7 bases; unmatched junction nucleotides: 9. Germline CDR1 and CDR2: SGHTA and FQGNSA. The CDR3 region has the DNA TGTGCCAGCAGCTCACCTATACAGGGGTTTGGCTACACCTTC. This encodes CASSSPIQGFGYTF.

The sample holds many counts of this clonotype. The CDR3 DNA reads as TGTGCCAGCACCCCCGGACAGGGCCCTATGTGGGCTGAAGCTTTCTTT. Translating gives CASTPGQGPMWAEAFF. The V call is TRBV6-1, the J call TRBJ1-1, with TRBD1 matching 8 bases. This CDR3 contains 16 residues. V shed 7 bases and J 6 bases; nucleotides not matched to a gene: 16. Germline assignment: CDR1 MNHNS and CDR2 SASEGT.

The V and J genes are TRBV7-9 and TRBJ2-7; D perhaps matches TRBD2 (6 bases). The CDR3 extends over 14 amino acids. Between the trimmed V and J ends, which lost 5 bases and 6 bases, there was a span of 17 bases. Germline V gene sequence: CDR1 SEHNR, CDR2 FQNEAQ (reference sequence). The CDR3 bases are TGTGCCAGCAGCCGGGGGACCAGGCCACTCGAGCAGTACTTC. Encoded protein: CASSRGTRPLEQYF. Full variable domain (outside the CDR3, taken from reference TRBV7-9 and TRBJ2-7): DTGVSQNPRHKITKRGQNVTFRCDPISEHNRLYWYRQTLGQGPEFLTYFQNEAQLEKSRLLSDRFSAERPKGSFSTLEIQRTEQGDSAMYLCASSRGTRPLEQYFGPGTRLTVT.

This clonotype was detected many times. The chain is built from TRBV5-1 and TRBJ1-4, with D hard to call. V dropped 0 bases and J dropped 8 bases, with 11 bases sitting between them. Per the germline V gene, CDR1 is SGHRS and CDR2 is YFSETQ. The CDR3 loop spans 14 amino acids. The CDR3 DNA follows: TGCGCCAGCAGCTTGGGAACCGGTGGCGAAAAACTGTTTTTT. Residues: CASSLGTGGEKLFF.

This clonotype was recorded many times. The chain joins TRBV12-3 or TRBV12-4 to TRBJ1-1, with 9 nucleotides matching TRBD1. V shed 7 bases, J shed 4 bases, and the junction held 4 bases outside the gene matches. The CDR3 runs to 13 residues. For the CDR3, the DNA is TGTGCCAGCACTTCGACAGGGGGCACTGAAGCTTTCTTT. Encoded protein: CASTSTGGTEAFF.